One sample yielded the 28 T cell receptor beta chains listed below, sequenced in a study of OX40 agonist ivuxolimab in advanced cancers. Clones were read by immunoSEQ multiplex PCR, and TCRdb kept only the in-frame ones, dropping some. The repertoire has 65,000 to 95,000 clones, roughly nine tenths of them found once; the top ten carry 2.3%. This material consisted of CD4+ or CD8+ T cells sorted from blood, taken in a trial of the OX40 agonist ivuxolimab. The receptors were sampled from an adult with an advanced solid tumor such as melanoma, head and neck, liver or kidney cancer.

The chain has TRBV5-1 and TRBJ2-1; D unresolved. From germline, CDR1 is SGHRS and CDR2 YFSETQ. Trimming removed 4 bases from V and 7 bases from J, with 12 bases in between. The CDR3 covers 13 residues. The CDR3 protein is CASSPQGRNEQFF. The CDR3 coding sequence is TGCGCCAGCAGCCCCCAAGGAAGGAATGAGCAGTTCTTC.

The chain recombines TRBV7-9 with TRBJ2-1; no firm D call. Germline V CDR1 and CDR2: SEHNR, FQNEAQ (reference sequence). This CDR3 comprises 16 residues. The ends were cut back, 5 bases at V and 1 base at J, with 15 bases in the middle. Here the CDR3 DNA reads TGTGCCAGCAGCCCCCGGAACCTATTGTCCTACAATGAGCAGTTCTTC. This translates into CASSPRNLLSYNEQFF. The full variable domain, completed using reference TRBV7-9 and TRBJ2-1, is DTGVSQNPRHKITKRGQNVTFRCDPISEHNRLYWYRQTLGQGPEFLTYFQNEAQLEKSRLLSDRFSAERPKGSFSTLEIQRTEQGDSAMYLCASSPRNLLSYNEQFFGPGTRLTVL.

The CDR3 is CATSRDWGTSTDTQYF. CDR3 DNA sequence: TGTGCCACCAGCAGAGATTGGGGGACTAGCACAGATACGCAGTATTTT. The chain links TRBV15 to TRBJ2-3, with D possibly matching TRBD2 (6 bases). Per germline, CDR1 LNHNV and CDR2 YYDKDF (reference sequence). CDR3 length equals 16 residues. With 0 bases removed from V and 0 bases from J, the gap between germline ends came to 10 bases.

The rearrangement links TRBV2 to TRBJ2-2; TRBD2 agrees at 9 bases. Trimming at V came to 3 bases and at J to 4 bases, leaving 9 bases not matched to a gene. Germline V lookup: CDR1 SNHLY, CDR2 FYNNEI. This CDR3 contains 17 residues. The CDR3 region is CASSETGTSIGTGELFF. CDR3 bases: TGTGCCAGCAGTGAGACTGGGACTAGCATCGGCACCGGGGAGCTGTTTTTT.

The chain uses TRBV6-5 and TRBJ1-2; 11 bases are a match to TRBD1. Germline lookup yields CDR1 MNHEY and CDR2 SVGAGI. Trimming removed 2 bases from V and 5 bases from J; junction bases left unmatched: 1. The CDR3 spans 14 residues. DNA of the CDR3: TGTGCCAGCAGTTACCGGGACAGGGGGTATGGCTACACCTTC. It yields the protein CASSYRDRGYGYTF.

The rearrangement links TRBV7-9 to TRBJ2-1; D possibly corresponds to TRBD1 (5 bases). The germline CDR1 and CDR2 sequences are SEHNR and FQNEAQ (reference sequence). This CDR3 has 18 residues. V was cut by 2 bases and J by 0 bases, with 17 bases left in between. Here the CDR3 reads CASSLFSGIGISYNEQFF. The CDR3 nucleotides read TGTGCCAGCAGCTTATTTTCAGGGATCGGAATCTCCTACAATGAGCAGTTCTTC.

The J gene is TRBJ1-4, the V gene TRBV19; D call uncertain. In germline, CDR1 is LNHDA, CDR2 SQIVND (reference sequence). The CDR3 loop spans 14 amino acids. V lost 2 bases and J 6 bases, leaving 10 bases between the germline ends. The CDR3 is CASSIQTAHEKLFF. The CDR3 nucleotides are TGTGCCAGTAGTATACAGACGGCCCATGAAAAACTGTTTTTT.

The J gene is TRBJ1-1, the V gene TRBV20-1; unclear D gene. Germline lookup yields CDR1 DFQATT and CDR2 SNEGSKA (reference sequence). This CDR3 comprises 11 residues. Deletions cut 8 bases from V and 6 bases from J, with 13 bases between. In DNA form, the CDR3 reads TGCAGTACATCCAGAGCAGCTGAAGCTTTCTTT. Protein: CSTSRAAEAFF.

The J gene is TRBJ2-1, the V gene TRBV7-9, with a tentative D call TRBD2 (6 bases). With 7 bases removed from V and 9 bases from J, the gap between germline ends came to 13 bases. CDR3 size: 12 residues. The germline CDR1 and CDR2 sequences are SEHNR and FQNEAQ (reference sequence). For the CDR3, the DNA is TGTGCCAGCACCCCAGGAGGGTTTGAGCAGTTCTTC. Translation gives CASTPGGFEQFF.

The V and J genes are TRBV19 and TRBJ1-5; D unclear. V was trimmed by 5 bases and J by 3 bases, leaving 14 bases between them. The CDR3 totals 15 residues. Germline V lookup: CDR1 LNHDA, CDR2 SQIVND (reference sequence). The CDR3 spells CASSSGFSVNQPQHF. The DNA of the CDR3 is TGTGCCAGTAGTTCGGGGTTTAGCGTCAATCAGCCCCAGCATTTT. Using reference TRBV19 and TRBJ1-5 for the parts outside the CDR3, the full variable domain is DGGITQSPKYLFRKEGQNVTLSCEQNLNHDAMYWYRQDPGQGLRLIYYSQIVNDFQKGDIAEGYSVSREKKESFPLTVTSAQKNPTAFYLCASSSGFSVNQPQHFGDGTRLSIL.

In its sample, this clone is medium-sized (0.01 to 0.1%). This sample includes further DNA sequences coding for the same CDR3. The V and J genes are TRBV5-1 and TRBJ2-7, with D possibly being TRBD2 (5 bases). The germline V gene has CDR1 SGHRS and CDR2 YFSETQ. The CDR3 extends over 15 amino acids. The V end was cut by 0 bases, the J end by 0 bases, with 10 bases between. DNA of the CDR3: TGCGCCAGCAGCTTGGTCAGCGGTAGCTCCTACGAGCAGTACTTC. Translation: CASSLVSGSSYEQYF.

This clone was detected a few times. The rearrangement uses TRBV6-5 and TRBJ1-2, with 7 bases that match TRBD1. With 5 bases clipped from V and 8 bases from J, the junction kept 8 bases outside the gene matches. The CDR3 contains 13 residues. Germline loops: CDR1 MNHEY, CDR2 SVGAGI. The CDR3: CASSLTGLRGYTF. CDR3 DNA sequence: TGTGCCAGCAGTCTGACAGGGCTGCGGGGCTACACCTTC.

A few counts support this clone. V and J are TRBV5-1 and TRBJ2-3; 8 nucleotides line up with TRBD2. The germline V gene has CDR1 SGHRS and CDR2 YFSETQ. V gave up 4 bases and J gave up 11 bases; unmatched junction bases: 21. The CDR3 totals 17 residues. The CDR3 DNA reads TGCGCCAGCAGCCCTCAACCCGGGACTAGTAAGGGGATGGGGCAGTATTTT. Amino acid sequence: CASSPQPGTSKGMGQYF.

DNA of the CDR3: TGTGCCAGCAGCACAGGAGCCGATAATTCACCCCTCCACTTT. Translated, it gives CASSTGADNSPLHF. The V and J genes are TRBV6-5 and TRBJ1-6; D is possibly TRBD1 (5 bases). The CDR3 is made up of 14 amino acids. V lost 6 bases and J 5 bases, leaving 11 bases between the germline ends. CDR1 and CDR2 (germline): MNHEY, SVGAGI.

The V and J genes are TRBV6-1 and TRBJ2-1; D is ambiguous. The ends were cut back, 6 bases at V and 6 bases at J, with 9 bases in the middle. CDR1 and CDR2 from the germline V gene are MNHNS and SASEGT. The CDR3 is made up of 12 amino acids. CDR3 bases: TGTGCCAGCAGCCTGCTAGGCAATGAGCAGTTCTTC. Translating it yields CASSLLGNEQFF.

V usage is TRBV28 and J usage is TRBJ2-2, with 9 bases identical to TRBD1. V gave up 3 bases and J gave up 5 bases; unmatched junction bases: 7. The CDR3 loop spans 16 amino acids. The germline gives CDR1 MDHEN, CDR2 SYDVKM. CDR3 sequence (DNA): TGTGCCAGCAGTTTGGAGGGGACAGGGCGAACCGGGGAGCTGTTTTTT. Protein sequence: CASSLEGTGRTGELFF. The full variable domain, with the rest looked up from reference TRBV28 and TRBJ2-2, is DVKVTQSSRYLVKRTGEKVFLECVQDMDHENMFWYRQDPGLGLRLIYFSYDVKMKEKGDIPEGYSVSREKKERFSLILESASTNQTSMYLCASSLEGTGRTGELFFGEGSRLTVL.

This chain links TRBV19 with TRBJ1-5, with D unresolved. The length of the CDR3 is 16 residues. Germline CDR1 LNHDA, CDR2 SQIVND (reference sequence). Trimming stripped 0 bases from V and 6 bases from J, with 15 bases between. The CDR3: CASSIEYSRVGQPQHF. The CDR3 bases are TGTGCCAGTAGTATAGAGTATTCTCGAGTAGGTCAGCCCCAGCATTTT.

This chain joins TRBV10-3 and TRBJ1-5; tentative D call: TRBD1 (6 bases). Looked up from germline, CDR1 is ENHRY and CDR2 is SYGVKD. V dropped 6 bases and J dropped 0 bases, with 9 bases sitting between them. The CDR3 spans 14 residues. The CDR3 nucleotides read TGTGCCATCAGATCGACAGGTAGCAATCAGCCCCAGCATTTT. This encodes CAIRSTGSNQPQHF.

This rearrangement joins TRBV9 to TRBJ2-5, with D possibly TRBD1 on 6 matching bases. This CDR3 contains 15 residues. V was pared by 3 bases and J by 3 bases, with 15 bases between. CDR1 and CDR2 (germline): SGDLS, YYNGEE. The CDR3 reads CASSATGTLKETQYF. CDR3 sequence (DNA): TGTGCCAGCAGCGCGACAGGTACCTTAAAAGAGACCCAGTACTTC. Combining the CDR3 with reference TRBV9 and TRBJ2-5 gives the whole variable domain DSGVTQTPKHLITATGQRVTLRCSPRSGDLSVYWYQQSLDQGLQFLIQYYNGEERAKGNILERFSAQQFPDLHSELNLSSLELGDSALYFCASSATGTLKETQYFGPGTRLLVL.

This chain uses TRBV4-1 with TRBJ1-4; a possible D gene is TRBD1 (6 bases). The CDR3 length is 14 residues. The V gene lost 4 bases and the J gene lost 8 bases, with 14 bases spanning the gap. The germline gives CDR1 MGHRA, CDR2 YSYEKL. The CDR3 here is CASSRQDGLEKLFF. In nucleotides, the CDR3 is TGCGCCAGCAGCCGACAGGACGGGCTCGAAAAACTGTTTTTT.

The gene calls are TRBV6-1 and TRBJ2-1; 7 bases map to TRBD2. From germline, CDR1 is MNHNS and CDR2 SASEGT. There are 15 residues in the CDR3. V was clipped by 2 bases and J by 4 bases; unmatched bases: 5. The CDR3 DNA follows: TGTGCCAGCAGTGAATCGCTAGCGGCTTACAATGAGCAGTTCTTC. Its protein product is CASSESLAAYNEQFF.

The chain links TRBV27 to TRBJ2-7; 9 bases are a match to TRBD2. The trim removed 6 bases at V and 6 bases at J, leaving 12 bases unmatched. Germline V CDR1 and CDR2: MNHEY, SMNVEV (reference sequence). This CDR3 comprises 15 residues. The CDR3 loop reads CASSPGEREVGEQYF. The CDR3 DNA is TGTGCCAGCAGCCCGGGAGAGCGGGAGGTAGGCGAGCAGTACTTC.

The rearrangement links TRBV28 to TRBJ1-5; D is unclear. The CDR3 is 12 residues long. Germline CDR1 MDHEN, CDR2 SYDVKM. V lost 4 bases and J 3 bases, leaving 4 bases between the germline ends. The CDR3: CASSSTNQPQHF. CDR3 DNA: TGTGCCAGCAGTTCCACCAATCAGCCCCAGCATTTT.

The gene calls are TRBV18 and TRBJ2-7; 8 bases agree with TRBD2. The CDR3 sequence is 14 residues long. Germline values: CDR1 KGHSH, CDR2 LQKENI. Unmatched junction bases numbered 4, after V lost 1 base and J lost 5 bases. The CDR3 loop is CASSPLAGRDEQYF. Here the CDR3 DNA reads TGTGCCAGCTCACCACTAGCGGGAAGGGACGAGCAGTACTTC.

The rearrangement joins TRBV10-1 to TRBJ2-1, with D tentatively TRBD2 (5 bases). The CDR3 totals 18 residues. Germline lookup yields CDR1 WNHNN and CDR2 SYGVQD (reference sequence). Trimming stripped 3 bases from V and 7 bases from J, with 25 bases between. The chain's CDR3 is CASSDRRLGLARGNEQFF. In nucleotides, the CDR3 is TGCGCCAGCAGTGATAGGAGGTTGGGTTTGGCTAGAGGGAATGAGCAGTTCTTC.

The V and J genes are TRBV28 and TRBJ1-4, with D possibly matching TRBD1 (5 bases). Germline CDR1 MDHEN, CDR2 SYDVKM. This CDR3 region has 15 residues. Trimming took 2 bases from V and 0 from J, leaving 7 bases between them. The CDR3 is CASSLGGTTNEKLFF. The CDR3 region has the DNA TGTGCCAGCAGTTTAGGGGGGACAACTAATGAAAAACTGTTTTTT.

The chain joins TRBV7-2 to TRBJ1-5, with D possibly matching TRBD1 (5 bases). This CDR3 contains 15 residues. From germline, CDR1 is SGHTA and CDR2 FQGNSA. Trimming pared 2 bases from V and 6 bases from J, leaving 14 bases between. Written as DNA, the CDR3 is TGTGCCAGCAGCTTATGGGGGGAGGGTAGTCAGCCCCAGCATTTT. Protein product: CASSLWGEGSQPQHF. Full variable domain (remainder filled in from reference TRBV7-2 and TRBJ1-5): GAGVSQSPSNKVTEKGKDVELRCDPISGHTALYWYRQSLGQGLEFLIYFQGNSAPDKSGLPSDRFSAERTGGSVSTLTIQRTQQEDSAVYLCASSLWGEGSQPQHFGDGTRLSIL.

CDR3 loop: CASANSGTYEQYF. CDR3 nucleotide sequence: TGTGCCAGCGCGAATAGCGGGACCTACGAGCAGTACTTC. The V gene is TRBV6-5, the J gene TRBJ2-7; 8 bases align to TRBD2. CDR1 and CDR2 from the germline V gene are MNHEY and SVGAGI. Trimming took 8 bases from V and 2 from J; bases not matched to a gene: 5. CDR3 length: 13 residues.